The 32 T cell receptor beta chains presented below share a single source sample, sequenced in a study of CD8 T cells in ankylosing spondylitis. In TCRdb, the 5' RACE reads were re-called with MiXCR into one record per CDR3 protein. Of approximately 540,000 distinct CDR3 sequences listed, approximately 11% are singletons. Study-wide results and caveats: Seemingly distinctive of ankylosing spondylitis blood was a TCR beta motif formed by eight highly homologous variants.

No cognate antigen is known for these TCRs. The sequencing input was blood, either unsorted or a sorted T cell fraction (not recorded which). These TCRs come from a male donor with ankylosing spondylitis.

This clonotype came up a few times. This sequence joins TRBV7-2 and TRBJ2-6; D ambiguous. Germline V CDR1 and CDR2: SGHTA, FQGNSA. This CDR3 has 15 amino acids. Trimming pared 2 bases from V and 0 bases from J, leaving 5 bases between. Here the CDR3 DNA reads TGTGCCAGCAGCTTATTCCACTCTGGGGCCAACGTCCTGACTTTC. Translating gives CASSLFHSGANVLTF. Full variable domain (remainder filled in from reference TRBV7-2 and TRBJ2-6): GAGVSQSPSNKVTEKGKDVELRCDPISGHTALYWYRQSLGQGLEFLIYFQGNSAPDKSGLPSDRFSAERTGGSVSTLTIQRTQQEDSAVYLCASSLFHSGANVLTFGAGSRLTVL.

This clonotype was picked up many times. This chain's CDR3 is CASSQSTGSNQPQHF. The CDR3 DNA follows: TGTGCCAGCAGCCAATCTACCGGATCCAATCAGCCCCAGCATTTT. The rearrangement links TRBV16 to TRBJ1-5; D remains unclear. V was pared by 0 bases and J by 3 bases, with 9 bases between. The germline V gene encodes CDR1 KGHSY and CDR2 FQNENV. This CDR3 comprises 15 residues.

Ten or more counts support this clonotype. The chain carries TRBV29-1 and TRBJ1-1; the D is unclear. CDR1 and CDR2 (germline): SQVTM, ANQGSEA. The CDR3 has 14 amino acids. The ends were cut back, 7 bases at V and 6 bases at J, with 21 bases in the middle. CDR3 residues: CSGQTGSTEAEAFF. The CDR3 coding sequence is TGCAGCGGACAAACGGGTTCCACGGAGGCTGAAGCTTTCTTT.

This chain links TRBV6-4 with TRBJ2-3; 7 nucleotides match TRBD2. CDR1 and CDR2 (germline): MRHNA, SNTAGT. The V segment lost 3 bases and the J segment 5 bases; nucleotides outside the gene matches: 11. The length of the CDR3 is 16 residues. Here the CDR3 reads CASSESWREHGDTQYF. CDR3 sequence (DNA): TGTGCCAGCAGTGAGTCTTGGCGGGAGCACGGAGATACGCAGTATTTT.

This clonotype occurred many times. V usage is TRBV4-2 and J usage is TRBJ2-7; D gene ambiguous. CDR1 is LGHNA, CDR2 YNFKEQ, per germline. V lost 2 bases, J lost 0 bases, and 5 bases lay in between. The CDR3 runs 13 residues. CDR3 in DNA: TGTGCCAGCAGCCAAAGGAGCTCCTACGAGCAGTACTTC. It is translated as CASSQRSSYEQYF.

This clonotype was found a few times. The chain has TRBV29-1 and TRBJ1-2; 7 positions agree with TRBD1. Germline loops: CDR1 SQVTM, CDR2 ANQGSEA. V shed 3 bases, J shed 6 bases, and the junction held 4 bases outside the gene matches. The CDR3 covers 12 residues. The CDR3 sequence is CSVDRGSNGYTF. In DNA form, the CDR3 reads TGCAGCGTTGACAGGGGGTCGAATGGCTACACCTTC.

This clonotype has a count of ten or more. The chain combines TRBV5-1 with TRBJ1-3; no clear D. The CDR3 has 14 residues. Germline-derived CDR1 and CDR2 are SGHRS and YFSETQ. Trimming left V 0 bases short and J 1 base short, with 5 bases between. The CDR3 coding sequence is TGCGCCAGCAGCTTGGACCGTTCTGGAAACACCATATATTTT. Translated, it gives CASSLDRSGNTIYF.

This chain links TRBV2 with TRBJ2-7; perhaps TRBD2 as D (7 bases). Germline CDR1 is SNHLY and CDR2 is FYNNEI. This CDR3 has 14 residues. The V gene lost 0 bases and the J gene lost 6 bases, with 12 bases spanning the gap. In DNA, the CDR3 is TGTGCCAGCAGTGAAGCAGGGGGGGCCTTCGAGCAGTACGTC. Translating it yields CASSEAGGAFEQYV.

This clonotype was found many times. This chain links TRBV20-1 with TRBJ2-3; TRBD2 agrees at 10 bases. Germline-derived CDR1 and CDR2 are DFQATT and SNEGSKA (reference sequence). The CDR3 totals 15 residues. Losses at the gene ends were 2 bases for V and 4 bases for J; bases not matched to a gene: 6. The CDR3 sequence is CSARLAGVSPDTQYF. CDR3 DNA: TGCAGTGCTAGACTAGCGGGAGTGTCCCCAGATACGCAGTATTTT.

The J gene is TRBJ2-2, the V gene TRBV4-1; 10 bases align to TRBD2. In germline, CDR1 is MGHRA, CDR2 YSYEKL. CDR3 length equals 19 residues. V shed 4 bases, J shed 1 base, and the junction held 12 bases outside the gene matches. The CDR3 is CASSPLGIAGGKNTGELFF. The DNA for the CDR3 is TGCGCCAGCAGCCCTCTCGGGATAGCGGGAGGAAAGAACACCGGGGAGCTGTTTTTT.

This clonotype was counted at least ten times. The chain recombines TRBV29-1 with TRBJ2-5, with D possibly TRBD1 on 6 matching bases. Germline loops: CDR1 SQVTM, CDR2 ANQGSEA. The ends were cut back, 1 base at V and 6 bases at J, with 15 bases in the middle. CDR3 length equals 14 residues. Here the CDR3 DNA reads TGCAGCGTTGAAGTCCTCGGGACAACCCAGACCCAGTACTTC. Encoded protein: CSVEVLGTTQTQYF.

A few counts support this clonotype. The chain employs TRBV20-1 and TRBJ1-1; the D gene is possibly TRBD1 (6 bases). Per germline, CDR1 DFQATT and CDR2 SNEGSKA (reference sequence). V shed 6 bases and J shed 2 bases, with 22 bases lying between them. CDR3 length: 16 residues. The CDR3 DNA is TGCAGTGCCCCACCAGGGGTTTATACGGGAAACACTGAAGCTTTCTTT. It translates to CSAPPGVYTGNTEAFF.

The rearrangement uses TRBV6-2 or TRBV6-3 and TRBJ2-7, with 15 bases matching TRBD2. This CDR3 contains 18 residues. V lost 7 bases to trimming and J lost 3 bases; unmatched junction nucleotides: 13. Germline CDR1 reads MNHEY; CDR2 reads SVGEGT. In DNA, the CDR3 is TGTGCCAGCAATGGTCCGGGACTAGCGGGAGGTTTGAACTACGAGCAGTACTTC. This translates into CASNGPGLAGGLNYEQYF.

This clonotype was detected only a few times. Germline is not matched at one junction end, which may reflect a read error. This chain connects TRBV12-3 or TRBV12-4 to TRBJ1-3; D remains ambiguous. The CDR3 contains 9 residues. CDR3 sequence reads: CAIDLPSAF. The CDR3 region has the DNA TGTGCCATCGACCTCCCGAGCGCGTTT.

This clonotype was counted only a few times. The chain has TRBV25-1 and TRBJ2-3, with TRBD2 as a possible D gene (5 bases). V shed 3 bases and J shed 8 bases, with 12 bases lying between them. The CDR3 is 13 amino acids. The V gene's germline CDR1 is MGHDK and CDR2 SYGVNS. The DNA for the CDR3 is TGTGCCAGCAGTGAGATAACTAGTGGTACGCAGTATTTT. Encoded protein: CASSEITSGTQYF.

The J gene is TRBJ2-3, the V gene TRBV6-6; D remains ambiguous. This CDR3 region has 13 residues. The germline V gene encodes CDR1 MNHNY and CDR2 SVGAGI (reference sequence). V lost 2 bases to trimming and J lost 5 bases, with 8 bases between them. CDR3: CASSYIIGDTQYF. Written as DNA, the CDR3 is TGTGCCAGCAGTTACATAATAGGAGATACGCAGTATTTT.

The chain links TRBV6-4 to TRBJ2-1; D unresolved. Looked up from germline, CDR1 is MRHNA and CDR2 is SNTAGT. This CDR3 is built from 13 residues. Between the trimmed V and J ends, which lost 0 bases and 8 bases, there was a span of 8 bases. The CDR3 DNA sequence: TGTGCCAGCAGTGACTCGATTGGGGATGAGCAGTTCTTC. Its protein is CASSDSIGDEQFF.

The chain joins TRBV7-2 to TRBJ1-2, with D possibly being TRBD1 (6 bases). Germline CDR1 reads SGHTA; CDR2 reads FQGNSA. The CDR3 is made up of 13 amino acids. The V and J ends lost 8 bases and 7 bases respectively, with 17 bases between them. The CDR3 sequence is CASPAGPGVGYTF. The CDR3 bases are TGTGCCAGCCCGGCGGGGCCAGGGGTTGGCTACACCTTC.

This clonotype was seen a few times. CDR3 loop: CASSVREDYGYTF. The CDR3 bases are TGTGCCAGCAGTGTGAGGGAGGACTATGGCTACACCTTC. J is TRBJ1-2 and V is TRBV6-1; no definite D call. Trimming removed 4 bases from V and 3 bases from J, with 9 bases in between. Germline V lookup: CDR1 MNHNS, CDR2 SASEGT. The CDR3 covers 13 residues.

This sequence joins TRBV5-1 and TRBJ2-5; D remains unclear. CDR1 and CDR2 from the germline V gene are SGHRS and YFSETQ. Trimming took 1 base from V and 2 from J, leaving 9 bases between them. CDR3 length equals 14 residues. The CDR3 sequence is CASSLSLPQETQYF. The CDR3 bases are TGCGCCAGCAGCTTGAGTCTACCTCAAGAGACCCAGTACTTC.

V is TRBV24-1 and J is TRBJ2-1; possibly TRBD2 for D (6 bases). With 9 bases removed from V and 0 bases from J, the gap between germline ends came to 11 bases. Germline CDR1 and CDR2: KGHDR and SFDVKD. The CDR3 is made up of 14 amino acids. CDR3 loop: CATASGSSYNEQFF. CDR3 DNA sequence: TGTGCCACCGCCAGCGGGTCCTCCTACAATGAGCAGTTCTTC.

This clonotype occurred a few times. The CDR3 reads CSAYNRAVGQETQYF. The CDR3 bases are TGCAGTGCTTATAACAGGGCCGTCGGACAAGAGACCCAGTACTTC. The genes are TRBV20-1 and TRBJ2-5; TRBD1 might be the D (6 bases). CDR3 length equals 15 residues. The V gene's germline CDR1 is DFQATT and CDR2 SNEGSKA (reference sequence). V was clipped by 5 bases and J by 2 bases, with 18 bases between them.

A few counts support this clonotype. This sequence joins TRBV12-3 or TRBV12-4 and TRBJ2-3; D gene unclear. V dropped 5 bases and J dropped 5 bases, with 5 bases sitting between them. CDR3 length: 11 amino acids. The CDR3 DNA is TGTGCCAGCAGTAAGGGAGATACGCAGTATTTT. It encodes CASSKGDTQYF.

The V gene is TRBV5-1, the J gene TRBJ2-3; perhaps D is TRBD1 or TRBD2 (5 bases each). V dropped 0 bases and J dropped 3 bases, with 11 bases sitting between them. The germline V gene has CDR1 SGHRS and CDR2 YFSETQ. The CDR3 has 15 residues. The CDR3, as DNA: TGCGCCAGCAGCTTGGGGGGGACGGTGACAGATACGCAGTATTTT. The encoded protein is CASSLGGTVTDTQYF.

Of note for this clonotype: A much larger clone sits a single nucleotide away, making a read error possible. V usage is TRBV7-2 and J usage is TRBJ1-6; D gene uncertain. CDR1 and CDR2 from the germline V gene are SGHTA and FQGNSA. CDR3 size: 14 residues. V was pared by 1 base and J by 8 bases, with 9 bases between. The chain's CDR3 is CASSLVAGDSPLHF. CDR3 DNA sequence: TGTGCCAGCAGCTTAGTGGCCGGGGATTCACCCCTCCACTTT.

This clonotype has only a few counts. The gene calls are TRBV14 and TRBJ2-3; 8 bases match TRBD2. The CDR3 has 16 residues. Germline values: CDR1 SGHDN, CDR2 FVKESK. V lost 5 bases to trimming and J lost 0 bases; unmatched junction nucleotides: 7. CDR3 region: CASSSFVAGSTDTQYF. CDR3 coding DNA: TGTGCCAGCAGCTCATTCGTAGCGGGAAGCACAGATACGCAGTATTTT.

The chain combines TRBV3-1 with TRBJ1-1, with D possibly being TRBD1 (6 bases). V gave up 5 bases and J gave up 0 bases, with 10 bases separating them. Germline-derived CDR1 and CDR2 are LGHDT and YNNKEL (reference sequence). This CDR3 contains 14 residues. The CDR3 protein is CASSWTVLNTEAFF. The CDR3 DNA reads as TGTGCCAGCAGCTGGACAGTCCTGAACACTGAAGCTTTCTTT.

The chain links TRBV11-2 to TRBJ1-6; D unclear. Germline V lookup: CDR1 SGHAT, CDR2 FQNNGV. V was clipped by 4 bases and J by 4 bases, with 17 bases between them. This CDR3 spans 17 amino acids. CDR3 bases: TGTGCCAGCAGCTCCGACATCCTGAGCCCTTATAATTCACCCCTCCACTTT. It translates to CASSSDILSPYNSPLHF.

This sequence joins TRBV2 and TRBJ1-1, with TRBD1 matching 8 bases. The CDR3 runs 12 residues. Losses at the gene ends were 6 bases for V and 10 bases for J; bases not matched to a gene: 7. Germline lookup yields CDR1 SNHLY and CDR2 FYNNEI. The CDR3 nucleotides are TGTGCCAGCAGACTAAGGACAGGGCTAGCTTTCTTT. It yields the protein CASRLRTGLAFF.

The table lists this clonotype with a few counts. The chain joins TRBV6-1 to TRBJ1-2, with TRBD1 matching over 7 bases. J gave up 5 bases and V 3 bases, and 0 bases lay outside the gene matches. CDR1 is MNHNS, CDR2 SASEGT, per germline. The CDR3 is 12 amino acids. CDR3 DNA: TGTGCCAGCAGTGAGACAGGGTATGGCTACACCTTC. This sequence encodes CASSETGYGYTF.

This clonotype has just a few counts. V and J are TRBV10-2 and TRBJ2-1; the match to TRBD1 covers 9 bases. This CDR3 contains 14 residues. Trimming at V came to 0 bases and at J to 9 bases, leaving 3 bases not matched to a gene. Germline CDR1 WSHSY, CDR2 SAAADI. CDR3 residues: CASSESRTGVEQFF. The CDR3 DNA reads TGCGCCAGCAGTGAGTCGAGGACAGGGGTTGAGCAGTTCTTC.

The chain carries TRBV7-9 and TRBJ2-5; D may match TRBD1 or TRBD2 (6 bases each). The CDR3 is made up of 13 amino acids. Deletions cut 2 bases from V and 10 bases from J, with 14 bases between. CDR1 is SEHNR and CDR2 is FQNEAQ in the germline V gene (reference sequence). CDR3 DNA sequence: TGTGCCAGCAGCTTAAACGGGGGCGCCATCCAGTACTTC. Its protein is CASSLNGGAIQYF. Full variable domain (missing parts from reference TRBV7-9 and TRBJ2-5): DTGVSQNPRHKITKRGQNVTFRCDPISEHNRLYWYRQTLGQGPEFLTYFQNEAQLEKSRLLSDRFSAERPKGSFSTLEIQRTEQGDSAMYLCASSLNGGAIQYFGPGTRLLVL.